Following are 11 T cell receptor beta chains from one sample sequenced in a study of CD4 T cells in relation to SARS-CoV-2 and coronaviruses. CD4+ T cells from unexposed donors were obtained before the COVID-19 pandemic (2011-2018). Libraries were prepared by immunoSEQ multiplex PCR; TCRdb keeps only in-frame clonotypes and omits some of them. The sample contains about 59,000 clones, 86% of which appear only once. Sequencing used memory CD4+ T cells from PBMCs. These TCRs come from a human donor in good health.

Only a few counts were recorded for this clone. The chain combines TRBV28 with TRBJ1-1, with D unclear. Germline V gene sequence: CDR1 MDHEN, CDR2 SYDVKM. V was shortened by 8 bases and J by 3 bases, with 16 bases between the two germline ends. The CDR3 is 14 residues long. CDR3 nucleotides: TGTGCCAGCCGAAGTCGCTGGTTAGACACTGAAGCTTTCTTT. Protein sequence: CASRSRWLDTEAFF.

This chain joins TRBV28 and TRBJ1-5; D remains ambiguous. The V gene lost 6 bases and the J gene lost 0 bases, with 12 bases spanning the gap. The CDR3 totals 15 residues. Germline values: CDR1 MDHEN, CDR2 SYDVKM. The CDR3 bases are TGTGCCAGCAGCCCGGATGGATATAGCAATCAGCCCCAGCATTTT. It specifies CASSPDGYSNQPQHF.

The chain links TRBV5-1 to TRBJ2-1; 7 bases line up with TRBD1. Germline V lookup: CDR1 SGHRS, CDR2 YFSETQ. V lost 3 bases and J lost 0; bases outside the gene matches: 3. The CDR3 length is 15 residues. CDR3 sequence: CASSSQGYSYNEQFF. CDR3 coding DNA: TGCGCCAGCAGCTCACAGGGGTACTCCTACAATGAGCAGTTCTTC. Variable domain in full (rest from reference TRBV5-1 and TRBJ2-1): KAGVTQTPRYLIKTRGQQVTLSCSPISGHRSVSWYQQTPGQGLQFLFEYFSETQRNKGNFPGRFSGRQFSNSRSEMNVSTLELGDSALYLCASSSQGYSYNEQFFGPGTRLTVL.

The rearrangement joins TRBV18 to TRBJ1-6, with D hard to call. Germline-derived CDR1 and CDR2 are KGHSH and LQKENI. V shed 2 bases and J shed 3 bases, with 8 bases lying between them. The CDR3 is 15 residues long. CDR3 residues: CASSPNGDYNSPLHF. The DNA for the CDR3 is TGTGCCAGCTCACCAAATGGAGACTATAATTCACCCCTCCACTTT. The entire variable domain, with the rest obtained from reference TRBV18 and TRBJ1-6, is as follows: NAGVMQNPRHLVRRRGQEARLRCSPMKGHSHVYWYRQLPEEGLKFMVYLQKENIIDESGMPKERFSAEFPKEGPSILRIQQVVRGDSAAYFCASSPNGDYNSPLHFGNGTRLTVT.

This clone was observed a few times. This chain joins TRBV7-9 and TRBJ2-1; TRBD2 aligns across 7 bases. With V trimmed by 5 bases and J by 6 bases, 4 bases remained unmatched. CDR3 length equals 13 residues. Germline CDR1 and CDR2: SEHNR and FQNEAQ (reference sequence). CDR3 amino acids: CASSPGTTNEQFF. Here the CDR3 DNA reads TGTGCCAGCAGCCCCGGGACTACCAATGAGCAGTTCTTC.

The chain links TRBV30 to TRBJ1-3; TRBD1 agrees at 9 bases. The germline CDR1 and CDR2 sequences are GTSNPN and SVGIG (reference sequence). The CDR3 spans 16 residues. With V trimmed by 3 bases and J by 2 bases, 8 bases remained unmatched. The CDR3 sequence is CAWRRWTGEAGNTIYF. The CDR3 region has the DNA TGTGCCTGGAGGAGGTGGACAGGGGAGGCTGGAAACACCATATATTTT.

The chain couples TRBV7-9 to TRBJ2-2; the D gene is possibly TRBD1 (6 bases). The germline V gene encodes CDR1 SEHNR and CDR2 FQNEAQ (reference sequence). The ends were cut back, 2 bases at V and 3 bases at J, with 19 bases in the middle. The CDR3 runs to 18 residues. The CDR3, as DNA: TGTGCCAGCAGCTTATTCATCTTGGTAGGGGGTGACACCGGGGAGCTGTTTTTT. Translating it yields CASSLFILVGGDTGELFF.

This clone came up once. The DNA for the CDR3 is TGTGCCAGCAAGCCTTGGGAGACACAGGCGCAGTACTTC. Translating it yields CASKPWETQAQYF. The genes are TRBV27 and TRBJ2-7, with D possibly being TRBD1 or TRBD2 (5 bases each). V was cut by 7 bases and J by 9 bases, with 19 bases left in between. CDR1 is MNHEY, CDR2 SMNVEV, per germline (reference sequence). CDR3 length: 13 amino acids.

CDR3 protein: CASTMQGQPQHF. In nucleotides, the CDR3 is TGTGCCAGCACCATGCAGGGTCAGCCCCAGCATTTT. The chain joins TRBV28 to TRBJ1-5; a possible D gene is TRBD1 (5 bases). Trimming removed 7 bases from V and 6 bases from J, with 10 bases in between. Germline V gives CDR1 MDHEN, CDR2 SYDVKM. CDR3 size: 12 residues.

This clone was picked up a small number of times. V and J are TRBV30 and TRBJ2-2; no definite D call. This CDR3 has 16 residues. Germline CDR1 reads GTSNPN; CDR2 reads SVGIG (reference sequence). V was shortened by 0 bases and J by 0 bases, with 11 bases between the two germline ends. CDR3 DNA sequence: TGTGCCTGGAGTGTACTGTTCCCACCGAACACCGGGGAGCTGTTTTTT. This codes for CAWSVLFPPNTGELFF.

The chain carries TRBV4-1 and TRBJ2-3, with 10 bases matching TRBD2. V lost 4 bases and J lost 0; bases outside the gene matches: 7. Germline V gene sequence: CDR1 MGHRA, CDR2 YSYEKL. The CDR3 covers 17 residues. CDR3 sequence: CASSPWTSGSSTDTQYF. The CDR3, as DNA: TGCGCCAGCAGCCCCTGGACTAGCGGATCTAGCACAGATACGCAGTATTTT.